These 12 T cell receptor beta chains were sequenced from one sample in a study of blood T cells in healthy people across ages. Using a J-beta primer mix together with a sample-barcoded 5' primer, a second PCR was run for roughly 6 to 12 cycles. TCRdb re-called the 5' RACE reads with MiXCR, one entry per CDR3 protein. The data show almost 550,000 distinct CDR3 sequences, about 24% seen once. These records were also assigned to another study, of T cells of mothers and their children.

The sequenced sample was blood. The receptors stem from a boy aged 5 to 17 in good health.

In this sample, this clonotype turned up a few times. The rearrangement joins TRBV6-6 to TRBJ2-5; possible D gene TRBD1, 6 bases. V was pared by 2 bases and J by 1 base, with 11 bases between. CDR3 length: 15 residues. Germline V gene lookup returns CDR1 MNHNY and CDR2 SVGAGI (reference sequence). The CDR3 bases are TGTGCCAGCAGTTACGGACAGAAGATCCAAGAGACCCAGTACTTC. Its translation: CASSYGQKIQETQYF.

Notes on this clonotype: Germline and junction disagree at one end, which may indicate a read error. The chain joins TRBV6-1 to TRBJ1-2; TRBD1 aligns across 8 bases. This CDR3 is built from 12 residues. Germline-derived CDR1 and CDR2 are MNHNS and SASEGT. The CDR3 is CASSDYRAGGFF. DNA for the CDR3: TGTGCCAGCAGTGATTACAGGGCAGGGGGCTTCTTC.

This clonotype was observed a few times. The chain recombines TRBV7-6 with TRBJ2-3; D not resolved. The ends were cut back, 0 bases at V and 1 base at J, with 8 bases in the middle. The CDR3 covers 15 residues. CDR1 is SGHVS and CDR2 is FNYEAQ in the germline V gene. CDR3 residues: CASSLAPVRTDTQYF. The CDR3 nucleotides read TGTGCCAGCAGCTTAGCGCCTGTCCGCACAGATACGCAGTATTTT.

This rearrangement joins TRBV20-1 to TRBJ2-1, with D tentatively TRBD2 (5 bases). V was clipped by 1 base and J by 13 bases, with 17 bases between them. Germline V gene lookup returns CDR1 DFQATT and CDR2 SNEGSKA (reference sequence). The CDR3 runs to 13 residues. CDR3 in amino acids: CSARVLRGSFQFF. The DNA for the CDR3 is TGCAGTGCTAGAGTCCTTCGGGGTAGCTTTCAGTTCTTC.

This clonotype was seen only a few times. The chain recombines TRBV13 with TRBJ2-1; no clear D. The CDR3 has 12 amino acids. The V and J ends lost 0 bases and 8 bases respectively, with 5 bases between them. Germline V gene data show CDR1 as PRHDT and CDR2 as FYEKMQ (reference sequence). CDR3 sequence: CASSLGVDEQFF. The CDR3 DNA sequence: TGTGCCAGCAGCTTAGGGGTGGATGAGCAGTTCTTC.

V gene TRBV6-1 combines with J gene TRBJ2-1, with 7 bases fitting TRBD1. With the DNA end fitting TRBJ2-7 better, the J assignment may be wrong. Germline assignment: CDR1 MNHNS and CDR2 SASEGT. The CDR3 loop spans 15 amino acids. CDR3 sequence reads: CASSERGQPFYEQYF. The CDR3 nucleotides are TGTGCCAGCAGTGAAAGGGGACAGCCCTTCTACGAGCAGTACTTC.

A few counts support this clonotype. CDR3 bases: TGTGCCAGCACCCTGACGGAAAGCTCCTACAATGAGCAGTTCTTC. It translates to CASTLTESSYNEQFF. The genes are TRBV5-5 and TRBJ2-1; the D is unclear. The CDR3 sequence is 15 residues long. Germline CDR1 reads SGHKS; CDR2 reads YYEKEE (reference sequence). V lost 6 bases, J lost 0 bases, and 13 bases lay in between.

The V gene is TRBV5-1, the J gene TRBJ2-4; 8 bases match TRBD1. The V gene's germline CDR1 is SGHRS and CDR2 YFSETQ. The CDR3 has 16 amino acids. The J segment lost 2 bases and the V segment lost 2 bases, leaving 6 bases of the junction unmatched. CDR3 amino acids: CASSLTQGAPKNIQYF. The CDR3 DNA is TGCGCCAGCAGCTTAACCCAGGGGGCGCCCAAAAACATTCAGTACTTC.

The chain combines TRBV29-1 with TRBJ2-1, with D hard to call. The V gene lost 7 bases and the J gene lost 0 bases, with 13 bases spanning the gap. Looked up from germline, CDR1 is SQVTM and CDR2 is ANQGSEA. The CDR3 contains 14 residues. CDR3 sequence (DNA): TGCAGCGGGGCCCTGGCTAGCTCCTACAATGAGCAGTTCTTC. It specifies CSGALASSYNEQFF.

This clonotype has just a few counts. The V gene is TRBV29-1, the J gene TRBJ2-5, with TRBD1 identical over 8 bases. CDR1 SQVTM and CDR2 ANQGSEA come from the germline V gene. Trimming took 6 bases from V and 3 from J; bases not matched to a gene: 6. The CDR3 length is 13 residues. The CDR3 sequence: CSVRAGGKETQYF. The CDR3 DNA follows: TGCAGCGTCAGAGCAGGGGGCAAAGAGACCCAGTACTTC.

This clonotype was detected only a few times. The V gene is TRBV29-1, the J gene TRBJ1-1, with a possible D match to TRBD1 (6 bases). The CDR3 loop spans 11 amino acids. Between the trimmed V and J ends, which lost 7 bases and 7 bases, there was a span of 13 bases. Germline V gene data show CDR1 as SQVTM and CDR2 as ANQGSEA. In DNA, the CDR3 is TGCAGCGCCGGGGGGCAGCTTGAAGCTTTCTTT. Protein: CSAGGQLEAFF. The variable domain in full, with the rest retrieved from reference TRBV29-1 and TRBJ1-1, is SAVISQKPSRDICQRGTSLTIQCQVDSQVTMMFWYRQQPGQSLTLIATANQGSEATYESGFVIDKFPISRPNLTFSTLTVSNMSPEDSSIYLCSAGGQLEAFFGQGTRLTVV.

This chain links TRBV11-2 with TRBJ2-5; D possibly corresponds to TRBD1 (6 bases). The V gene lost 0 bases and the J gene lost 5 bases, with 19 bases spanning the gap. The CDR3 extends over 17 amino acids. CDR1 and CDR2 (germline): SGHAT, FQNNGV. CDR3 sequence (DNA): TGTGCCAGCAGCTTAGATTTGGCAGGGGCGGTTTCGGAGACCCAGTACTTC. Residues: CASSLDLAGAVSETQYF.